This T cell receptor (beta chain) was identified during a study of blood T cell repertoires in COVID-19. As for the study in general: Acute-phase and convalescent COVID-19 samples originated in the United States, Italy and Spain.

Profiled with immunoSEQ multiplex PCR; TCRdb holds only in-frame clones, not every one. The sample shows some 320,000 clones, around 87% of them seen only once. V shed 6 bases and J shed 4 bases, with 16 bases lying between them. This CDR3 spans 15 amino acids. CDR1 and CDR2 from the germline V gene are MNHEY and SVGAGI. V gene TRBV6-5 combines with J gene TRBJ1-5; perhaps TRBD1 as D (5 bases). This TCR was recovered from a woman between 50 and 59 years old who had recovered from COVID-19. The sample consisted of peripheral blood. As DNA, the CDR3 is TGTGCCAGCAGCCCGACGGGGGGGACGAATCAGCCCCAGCATTTT. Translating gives CASSPTGGTNQPQHF.